This T cell receptor (beta chain) was profiled in a study of T cell changes during pregnancy in multiple sclerosis. Trimming pared 8 bases from V and 9 bases from J, leaving 19 bases between. Germline CDR1 and CDR2: LNHDA and SQIVND (reference sequence). The CDR3 is 13 residues long. TCRdb's table, derived via immunoSEQ multiplex PCR, lists solely in-frame clones and lacks some. Here the sample spans 120,000 or so clones, under 95% being singletons. The J gene is TRBJ1-2, the V gene TRBV19; the D is unclear. This sequence originates from a female donor with multiple sclerosis, enrolled in a pregnancy study. The input for sequencing was peripheral blood, taken before pregnancy. CDR3 DNA sequence: TGTGCCAGTTCCCCCACGGAGGGCGGTAGCTACACCTTC. It codes for CASSPTEGGSYTF. Supplemented by reference TRBV19 and TRBJ1-2, the full variable domain reads DGGITQSPKYLFRKEGQNVTLSCEQNLNHDAMYWYRQDPGQGLRLIYYSQIVNDFQKGDIAEGYSVSREKKESFPLTVTSAQKNPTAFYLCASSPTEGGSYTFGSGTRLTVV.